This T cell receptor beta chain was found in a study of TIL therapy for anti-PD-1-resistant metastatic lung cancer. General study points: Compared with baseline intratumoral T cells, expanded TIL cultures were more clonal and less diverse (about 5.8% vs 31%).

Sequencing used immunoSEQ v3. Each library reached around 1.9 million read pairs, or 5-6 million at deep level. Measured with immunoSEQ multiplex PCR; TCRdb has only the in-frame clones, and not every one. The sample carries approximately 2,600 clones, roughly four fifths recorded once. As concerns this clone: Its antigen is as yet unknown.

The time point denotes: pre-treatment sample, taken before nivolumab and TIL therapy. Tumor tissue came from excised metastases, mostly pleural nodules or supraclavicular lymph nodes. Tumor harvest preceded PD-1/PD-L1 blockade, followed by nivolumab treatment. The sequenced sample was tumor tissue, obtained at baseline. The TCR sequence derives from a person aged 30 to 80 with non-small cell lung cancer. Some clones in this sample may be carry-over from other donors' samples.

CDR3: CASSITGTAPYEQYF. The DNA of the CDR3 is TGTGCCAGCAGTATAACCGGGACAGCCCCCTACGAGCAGTACTTC. The rearrangement joins TRBV27 to TRBJ2-7, with TRBD1 matching 7 bases. J was trimmed by 2 bases and V by 5 bases; bases with no gene match: 9. There are 15 residues in the CDR3. Germline CDR1 is MNHEY and CDR2 is SMNVEV (reference sequence).